This T cell receptor beta chain stems from a study of shared T cell receptors in the human thymus. Only in-frame clones appear in the TCRdb table, and some are missing; sequencing was by immunoSEQ multiplex PCR. The sample gives 500,000 to 550,000 clones, about four fifths of which show up once; around 0.013% is in the top ten. Germline V gene lookup returns CDR1 LGHNA and CDR2 YNFKEQ. V gave up 1 base and J gave up 3 bases; unmatched junction bases: 4. CDR3 length equals 16 residues. This sample also belongs to another study, concerning human thymus T cells.

V and J are TRBV4-2 and TRBJ2-1, with 9 nucleotides matching TRBD2. The TCR sequence derives from a boy younger than two with a congenital heart defect. The specimen was thymocytes. CDR3 sequence: CASSQGLAEYYNEQFF. In DNA form, the CDR3 reads TGTGCCAGCAGCCAAGGACTAGCGGAATACTACAATGAGCAGTTCTTC.